Reported below is one TCR beta chain. The antigen remains undetermined. The record originates from a study of T cell responses to AZD1222 COVID-19 vaccine. TCRdb's table, derived via immunoSEQ multiplex PCR, lists solely in-frame clones and lacks some. Seen here are over 45,000 clones, about nine tenths observed once, and the top ten hold 5.3%. Second doses at about 4 or about 12 weeks were pooled. CDR3 size: 17 residues. Germline CDR1 reads MDHEN; CDR2 reads SYDVKM. Trimming removed 10 bases from V and 3 bases from J; junction bases left unmatched: 14. Broader study findings: Two doses of AZD1222 preceded a rise in Spike-specific TCR breadth and depth. CD4 TCRs associated with vaccination spanned spike, dominating at 160-218 and 743-854. Possibly, clonal diversity was underestimated; donors were largely white British and included more females.

This sequence was found in an adult who received the AZD1222 COVID-19 vaccine. V is TRBV28 and J is TRBJ2-2, with TRBD1 matching over 10 bases. The sequencing used peripheral blood, collected 28 days after the second AZD1222 dose. DNA of the CDR3: TGTGCCACCCTGACAGGGGGCGCTTCTGTGGACACCGGGGAGCTGTTTTTT. It translates to CATLTGGASVDTGELFF.